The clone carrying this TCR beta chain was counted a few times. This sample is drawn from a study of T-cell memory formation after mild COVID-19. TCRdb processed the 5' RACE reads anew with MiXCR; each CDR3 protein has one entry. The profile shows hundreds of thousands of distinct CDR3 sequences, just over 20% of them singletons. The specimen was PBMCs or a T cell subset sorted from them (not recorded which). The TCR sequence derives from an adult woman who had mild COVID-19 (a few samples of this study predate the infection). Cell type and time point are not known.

CDR3 bases: TGTGCCAGCAGCTACACAGGCAGCAACGAGCAGTACTTC. Its protein is CASSYTGSNEQYF. The V gene is TRBV6-5, the J gene TRBJ2-7, with a tentative D call TRBD1 (5 bases). Germline assignment: CDR1 MNHEY and CDR2 SVGAGI. Deletions cut 6 bases from V and 5 bases from J, with 14 bases between. This CDR3 spans 13 amino acids.